A single sample is the source of the 28 T cell receptor beta chains below, sequenced in a study of radiation and T cells in renal cell carcinoma. Specified time point: blood 4 weeks post-SBRT, at nephrectomy. The treatment here: 15 Gy SBRT to primary tumor, nephrectomy 4 weeks later. This table comes from immunoSEQ multiplex PCR, and its TCRdb copy is limited to in-frame clones, with some not included. This table holds 50,000 to 65,000 clones, roughly 80% found once. The sequences come from blood, collected from a patient whose treatment included radiotherapy and nephrectomy. The receptors stem from a man aged 55-75 years with renal cell carcinoma.

The rearrangement uses TRBV7-9 and TRBJ2-4; D not resolved. Trimming removed 3 bases at V and 0 bases at J, with 9 bases between. This CDR3 comprises 15 residues. CDR1 is SEHNR, CDR2 FQNEAQ, per germline (reference sequence). The CDR3 DNA is TGTGCCAGCAGCTTCCGTGGGGAAGCCAAAAACATTCAGTACTTC. It codes for CASSFRGEAKNIQYF.

This rearrangement joins TRBV4-3 to TRBJ1-5; unclear D gene. The germline V gene has CDR1 LGHNA and CDR2 YSLEER. The CDR3 runs to 15 residues. Trimming pared 0 bases from V and 0 bases from J, leaving 6 bases between. CDR3 nucleotides: TGCGCCAGCAGCCAAGATGCGGCTAGCAATCAGCCCCAGCATTTT. It translates to CASSQDAASNQPQHF.

This clone occurred once. The sample holds other DNA sequences that translate to the same CDR3. The chain recombines TRBV5-1 with TRBJ2-5, with a weak D call TRBD2 (5 bases). CDR1 and CDR2 (germline): SGHRS, YFSETQ. This CDR3 is built from 13 residues. Trimming pared 4 bases from V and 5 bases from J, leaving 12 bases between. This CDR3 reads CASSPGTRETQYF. The CDR3 region has the DNA TGCGCCAGCAGCCCGGGAACGAGGGAGACCCAGTACTTC.

The chain couples TRBV5-1 to TRBJ1-1, with D maybe TRBD1 (5 bases). The CDR3 length is 15 residues. Trimming shortened V by 4 bases and J by 3 bases, and 16 bases separated the two germline ends. Germline lookup yields CDR1 SGHRS and CDR2 YFSETQ. The CDR3 DNA reads TGCGCCAGCAGCCTCTGGGCAGGGAGGGACACTGAAGCTTTCTTT. Its protein product is CASSLWAGRDTEAFF.

The gene calls are TRBV10-3 and TRBJ2-1, with 9 bases fitting TRBD2. The CDR3 extends over 15 amino acids. V was pared by 5 bases and J by 9 bases, with 11 bases of the junction left unmatched. In germline, CDR1 is ENHRY, CDR2 SYGVKD. CDR3 residues: CAISPGTSRTSEQFF. CDR3 in DNA: TGTGCCATCAGTCCCGGGACTAGCCGAACCAGTGAGCAGTTCTTC.

CDR3 bases: TGTGCCAGCAGCAAGGACCTTAGAAACACCATATATTTT. Amino acid sequence: CASSKDLRNTIYF. V gene TRBV9 combines with J gene TRBJ1-3; D gene ambiguous. This CDR3 has 13 amino acids. V was pared by 4 bases and J by 5 bases, with 10 bases between. Germline-derived CDR1 and CDR2 are SGDLS and YYNGEE.

V usage is TRBV11-2 and J usage is TRBJ2-1; D possibly corresponds to TRBD1 (6 bases). V was shortened by 0 bases and J by 8 bases, with 14 bases between the two germline ends. This CDR3 region has 15 residues. The germline CDR1 and CDR2 sequences are SGHAT and FQNNGV. The CDR3 DNA reads TGTGCCAGCAGCTTAGAGCAGGGGTATTTCCATGAGCAGTTCTTC. This gives the protein CASSLEQGYFHEQFF. Full variable domain (missing parts from reference TRBV11-2 and TRBJ2-1): EAGVAQSPRYKIIEKRQSVAFWCNPISGHATLYWYQQILGQGPKLLIQFQNNGVVDDSQLPKDRFSAERLKGVDSTLKIQPAKLEDSAVYLCASSLEQGYFHEQFFGPGTRLTVL.

The chain joins TRBV6-5 to TRBJ1-1; D is unresolved. V was cut by 5 bases and J by 6 bases, with 10 bases left in between. The CDR3 totals 12 residues. From germline, CDR1 is MNHEY and CDR2 SVGAGI. The CDR3 here is CASSVGFAEAFF. CDR3 in DNA: TGTGCCAGCAGTGTGGGGTTTGCTGAAGCTTTCTTT.

This sequence joins TRBV4-1 and TRBJ1-5; D ambiguous. This CDR3 is built from 15 residues. Germline loops: CDR1 MGHRA, CDR2 YSYEKL. Deletions cut 0 bases from V and 1 base from J, with 7 bases between. DNA of the CDR3: TGCGCCAGCAGCCAAGATCCCAGGAGCAATCAGCCCCAGCATTTT. Protein product: CASSQDPRSNQPQHF.

This clone was seen only once. The chain uses TRBV5-3 and TRBJ2-7, with 14 bases matching TRBD2. TRBV5-3 is filed as an ORF, its function uncertain. The CDR3 covers 17 residues. V shed 1 base, J shed 7 bases, and the junction held 10 bases outside the gene matches. CDR3 DNA sequence: TGTGCCAGAAGCTTGCCGAAGGGACTAGCGGGAGTCTGGGAGCAGTACGTC. This gives the protein CARSLPKGLAGVWEQYV.

The chain carries TRBV6-5 and TRBJ2-5; 7 nucleotides align to TRBD2. The J call may be faulty, since TRBJ2-7 better matches the DNA end. Looked up from germline, CDR1 is MNHEY and CDR2 is SVGAGI. The CDR3 length is 13 residues. The CDR3 loop reads CASSRSGGDEQYF. CDR3 nucleotide sequence: TGTGCCAGCAGTCGATCGGGAGGCGACGAGCAGTACTTC.

This chain uses TRBV18 with TRBJ1-2, with 12 bases that match TRBD1. The CDR3 runs to 18 residues. V was pared by 3 bases and J by 4 bases, with 12 bases of the junction left unmatched. The V gene's germline CDR1 is KGHSH and CDR2 LQKENI. CDR3 residues: CASSPSGTGGVSLYGYTF. The CDR3 DNA follows: TGTGCCAGCTCACCGTCGGGGACAGGGGGCGTGAGCCTCTATGGCTACACCTTC.

This clone has just a few counts. The chain employs TRBV10-1 and TRBJ2-3; 13 bases align to TRBD2. With V trimmed by 8 bases and J by 4 bases, 9 bases remained unmatched. This CDR3 region has 16 residues. Germline V gene data show CDR1 as WNHNN and CDR2 as SYGVQD (reference sequence). The CDR3 DNA reads TGCGCCAGCGGAATTACCGGGACTAGCGGGGCAGATACGCAGTATTTT. Amino acids: CASGITGTSGADTQYF.

This clone was seen once. The chain joins TRBV7-6 to TRBJ2-2; possible D gene TRBD2, 6 bases. This CDR3 is built from 15 residues. Trimming cost V 7 bases and J 4 bases, with 16 bases left between them. The germline gives CDR1 SGHVS, CDR2 FNYEAQ. The CDR3: CASTKMVGGTGELFF. CDR3 nucleotides: TGTGCCAGCACTAAAATGGTCGGGGGCACCGGGGAGCTGTTTTTT.

For the CDR3, the DNA is TGTGCCAGCAGCTTAGCTAGCACCGGGGAGCTGTTTTTT. Translating it yields CASSLASTGELFF. This chain uses TRBV13 with TRBJ2-2; the D is unclear. CDR1 is PRHDT, CDR2 FYEKMQ, per germline (reference sequence). The CDR3 covers 13 residues. Trimming left V 1 base short and J 4 bases short, with 4 bases between.

This clone was found once. This chain uses TRBV7-2 with TRBJ1-2; maybe TRBD1 (5 bases). The CDR3 has 16 amino acids. CDR1 SGHTA and CDR2 FQGNSA come from the germline V gene. Trimming pared 1 base from V and 2 bases from J, leaving 14 bases between. The CDR3 DNA reads TGTGCCAGCAGCTTAGAGTTCCAGGGTTACAACTATGGCTACACCTTC. Amino acids: CASSLEFQGYNYGYTF.

This clone was counted a few times. The chain joins TRBV2 to TRBJ1-3; no definite D call. Germline loops: CDR1 SNHLY, CDR2 FYNNEI. CDR3 length: 11 amino acids. V was cut by 4 bases and J by 9 bases, with 7 bases left in between. The CDR3 reads CASSGEGTIYF. The CDR3 nucleotides read TGTGCCAGCAGTGGGGAGGGCACCATATATTTT.

This chain joins TRBV5-1 and TRBJ2-1; 10 positions agree with TRBD1. The V and J ends lost 0 bases and 13 bases, in that order; junction bases with no gene match: 7. The germline V gene has CDR1 SGHRS and CDR2 YFSETQ. The CDR3 length is 14 residues. In nucleotides, the CDR3 is TGCGCCAGCAGCTTGGTTCTCGGGACAGGGGTACAGTTCTTC. Its translation: CASSLVLGTGVQFF.

A word on this clone: The same CDR3 arises from other DNA sequences in this sample as well. The V gene is TRBV27, the J gene TRBJ1-2; no firm D call. V was trimmed by 3 bases and J by 0 bases, leaving 5 bases between them. The CDR3 is made up of 13 amino acids. The germline CDR1 and CDR2 sequences are MNHEY and SMNVEV (reference sequence). In DNA form, the CDR3 reads TGTGCCAGCAGTTTGGCATCTAACTATGGCTACACCTTC. Translated, it gives CASSLASNYGYTF.

The chain has TRBV19 and TRBJ1-5, with D possibly TRBD1 on 5 matching bases. This CDR3 region has 15 residues. Germline assignment: CDR1 LNHDA and CDR2 SQIVND (reference sequence). V dropped 3 bases and J dropped 5 bases, with 14 bases sitting between them. The CDR3 DNA follows: TGTGCCAGTAGTATCTCCGGACAAAGGGATCAGCCCCAGCATTTT. Protein sequence: CASSISGQRDQPQHF.

This chain joins TRBV9 and TRBJ1-4; 8 bases line up with TRBD1. CDR1 SGDLS and CDR2 YYNGEE come from the germline V gene. Germline trimming cut 3 bases from V and 3 bases from J; bases unmatched to any gene: 1. The CDR3 contains 14 residues. Here the CDR3 DNA reads TGTGCCAGCAGCGAGGGACAGGCTAATGAAAAACTGTTTTTT. Amino acid sequence: CASSEGQANEKLFF.

J is TRBJ2-5 and V is TRBV7-9; 7 nucleotides agree with TRBD1. Germline lookup yields CDR1 SEHNR and CDR2 FQNEAQ (reference sequence). V lost 2 bases, J lost 4 bases, and 4 bases stayed unmatched. This CDR3 comprises 14 residues. The DNA of the CDR3 is TGTGCCAGCAGCTTAATCCAGGGGGTAGAGACCCAGTACTTC. This gives the protein CASSLIQGVETQYF. Combining the CDR3 with reference TRBV7-9 and TRBJ2-5 gives the whole variable domain DTGVSQNPRHKITKRGQNVTFRCDPISEHNRLYWYRQTLGQGPEFLTYFQNEAQLEKSRLLSDRFSAERPKGSFSTLEIQRTEQGDSAMYLCASSLIQGVETQYFGPGTRLLVL.

This chain connects TRBV28 to TRBJ1-1; D is possibly TRBD1 (5 bases). The V end lost 2 bases, the J end lost 2 bases, and 24 bases lay between the germline ends. CDR1 is MDHEN, CDR2 SYDVKM, per germline. The CDR3 is made up of 19 amino acids. CDR3 in DNA: TGTGCCAGCAGTTTAGTTCCGGGTTCGACCGTGGGGCCAAACACTGAAGCTTTCTTT. As protein: CASSLVPGSTVGPNTEAFF.

The CDR3 DNA is TGTGCCAGCAGTCGCGGGCCAAGCGGGTACACCGGGGAGCTGTTTTTT. The encoded protein is CASSRGPSGYTGELFF. The V and J genes are TRBV28 and TRBJ2-2; a possible D gene is TRBD2 (6 bases). Germline V gives CDR1 MDHEN, CDR2 SYDVKM. There are 16 residues in the CDR3. Trimming removed 5 bases at V and 3 bases at J, with 16 bases between.

The rearrangement links TRBV5-1 to TRBJ1-1; D is ambiguous. Trimming removed 7 bases from V and 1 base from J, with 14 bases in between. Looked up from germline, CDR1 is SGHRS and CDR2 is YFSETQ. The CDR3 spans 14 residues. In nucleotides, the CDR3 is TGCGCCAGCGGCTCGGGGATATCGAACACTGAAGCTTTCTTT. Translated: CASGSGISNTEAFF.

J is TRBJ1-1 and V is TRBV7-6; maybe TRBD1 (5 bases). The CDR3 is 16 amino acids. Germline CDR1 SGHVS, CDR2 FNYEAQ. Trimming left V 4 bases short and J 1 base short, with 16 bases between. Here the CDR3 reads CASSSVPGLGNTEAFF. CDR3 bases: TGTGCCAGCAGCTCGGTCCCGGGACTTGGGAACACTGAAGCTTTCTTT.

The chain recombines TRBV19 with TRBJ2-3; D is possibly TRBD1 (5 bases). Germline V lookup: CDR1 LNHDA, CDR2 SQIVND (reference sequence). V gave up 3 bases and J gave up 2 bases, with 6 bases separating them. The CDR3 runs 13 residues. The CDR3 DNA reads TGTGCCAGTAGTATCGGACACACAGATACGCAGTATTTT. Translating it yields CASSIGHTDTQYF. Drawing the rest from reference TRBV19 and TRBJ2-3, the complete variable domain is DGGITQSPKYLFRKEGQNVTLSCEQNLNHDAMYWYRQDPGQGLRLIYYSQIVNDFQKGDIAEGYSVSREKKESFPLTVTSAQKNPTAFYLCASSIGHTDTQYFGPGTRLTVL.

The chain uses TRBV9 and TRBJ2-3; D not certain. Trimming shortened V by 0 bases and J by 0 bases, and 14 bases separated the two germline ends. The germline V gene has CDR1 SGDLS and CDR2 YYNGEE. The CDR3 length is 17 residues. CDR3: CASSVDGYSFSTDTQYF. CDR3 in DNA: TGTGCCAGCAGCGTAGACGGATATAGCTTCAGCACAGATACGCAGTATTTT.